A single sample is the source of the 23 T cell receptor beta chains below, sequenced in a study of T cell repertoires in cytomegalovirus infection. MiXCR was run by TCRdb on the reads, yielding one entry per CDR3 protein. There are some 920,000 distinct CDR3 sequences in the sample; roughly 31% occur only once, and about 14% lies in the top ten. No antigens are known for them. The specimen comprised cultured CD8+ T cells from PBMCs, sampled from culture after CMV antigen stimulation. These receptors were taken from a human donor in good health (CMV status not recorded). Some clones in this sample may be carry-over from other donors' samples.

V is TRBV2 and J is TRBJ2-7; TRBD1 matches 9 bases. V gave up 3 bases and J gave up 5 bases; unmatched junction bases: 5. The germline V gene encodes CDR1 SNHLY and CDR2 FYNNEI. There are 14 residues in the CDR3. The CDR3 spells CASSDRDRDHEQYV. The CDR3 region has the DNA TGTGCCAGCAGTGACCGGGACAGGGACCACGAGCAGTACGTC.

The V and J genes are TRBV5-1 and TRBJ2-7, with D perhaps TRBD1 or TRBD2 (6 bases each). CDR3 length: 15 residues. Germline V lookup: CDR1 SGHRS, CDR2 YFSETQ. V was clipped by 1 base and J by 4 bases, with 15 bases between them. In DNA, the CDR3 is TGCGCCAGCAGCTTGTGGAGGGGGGTGAGGTACGAGCAGTACGTC. Its translation is CASSLWRGVRYEQYV.

J is TRBJ1-1 and V is TRBV27; no clear D gene. With 3 bases removed from V and 3 bases from J, the gap between germline ends came to 11 bases. The CDR3 is made up of 14 amino acids. CDR1 and CDR2 (germline): MNHEY, SMNVEV (reference sequence). The CDR3 bases are TGTGCCAGCAGTTTTGGGGTGGCCGACACTGAAGCTTTCTTT. Translating it yields CASSFGVADTEAFF.

This clonotype was seen more than once but under ten times. The chain is built from TRBV27 and TRBJ1-2; 9 bases agree with TRBD1. The V and J ends lost 5 bases and 2 bases, in that order; junction bases with no gene match: 9. Per germline, CDR1 MNHEY and CDR2 SMNVEV (reference sequence). The CDR3 is 16 amino acids. For the CDR3, the DNA is TGTGCCAGCAGTCCCGTCCCACAGGGGGCAAACTATGGCTACACCTTC. Protein: CASSPVPQGANYGYTF.

A few counts support this clonotype. The chain employs TRBV27 and TRBJ1-6; the D gene is possibly TRBD1 (5 bases). This CDR3 is built from 14 residues. The V and J ends lost 6 bases and 12 bases respectively, with 18 bases between them. Germline V gene lookup returns CDR1 MNHEY and CDR2 SMNVEV (reference sequence). The CDR3 nucleotides are TGTGCCAGCAGCCCACCGGGACCCCAACGACCCCTCCACTTT. Protein product: CASSPPGPQRPLHF.

This clonotype was detected many times. The V gene is TRBV12-3 or TRBV12-4, the J gene TRBJ1-2; tentative D call: TRBD1 (6 bases). This CDR3 comprises 14 residues. V dropped 1 base and J dropped 4 bases, with 10 bases sitting between them. The CDR3 here is CASSLGTASYGYTF. The CDR3 DNA sequence: TGTGCCAGCAGTTTAGGGACAGCGAGCTATGGCTACACCTTC.

This chain joins TRBV27 and TRBJ1-1; 8 bases are shared with TRBD1. The CDR3 spans 11 residues. The germline V gene encodes CDR1 MNHEY and CDR2 SMNVEV (reference sequence). V lost 8 bases and J lost 10; bases outside the gene matches: 6. CDR3 sequence reads: CASGLQGGAFF. The DNA for the CDR3 is TGTGCCAGCGGATTACAGGGGGGAGCTTTCTTT.

This clonotype occurred many times. This chain uses TRBV28 with TRBJ1-5, with 8 positions matching TRBD1. The germline V gene has CDR1 MDHEN and CDR2 SYDVKM. After removal of 6 bases from V and 4 bases from J, the junction contained 5 bases not matched to a gene. The CDR3 is 14 amino acids. The CDR3 spells CASSLRQGNQPQHF. The CDR3 DNA is TGTGCCAGCAGCCTTCGACAGGGGAATCAGCCCCAGCATTTT.

This rearrangement joins TRBV5-4 to TRBJ2-7; 7 bases map to TRBD1. The CDR3 contains 17 residues. V gave up 4 bases and J gave up 3 bases; unmatched junction bases: 16. Germline CDR1 SGHNT, CDR2 YYREEE (reference sequence). The CDR3 protein is CASSTLDDRALDYEQYV. In nucleotides, the CDR3 is TGTGCCAGCAGCACCCTCGATGACAGGGCTTTGGACTACGAGCAGTACGTC.

V usage is TRBV27 and J usage is TRBJ1-2; D call uncertain. V was clipped by 4 bases and J by 4 bases, with 16 bases between them. The CDR3 is 15 residues long. Germline CDR1 is MNHEY and CDR2 is SMNVEV (reference sequence). In DNA, the CDR3 is TGTGCCAGCAGTTCCTCCGGTATTGGTGTCTATGGCTACACCTTC. Its translation is CASSSSGIGVYGYTF.

This clonotype was picked up a small number of times. The V gene is TRBV9, the J gene TRBJ2-1; 8 positions match TRBD2. V gave up 0 bases and J gave up 1 base; unmatched junction bases: 3. Per germline, CDR1 SGDLS and CDR2 YYNGEE. The CDR3 is 16 residues long. CDR3 residues: CASSVDTSGSYNEQFF. The DNA of the CDR3 is TGTGCCAGCAGCGTAGATACTAGCGGTTCCTACAATGAGCAGTTCTTC.

This clonotype was recorded a few times. The chain carries TRBV6-2 or TRBV6-3 and TRBJ2-7; 10 bases map to TRBD1. The CDR3 is 10 residues long. The germline V gene encodes CDR1 MNHEY and CDR2 SVGEGT. CDR3 loop: CWTGGIEQYV. The CDR3 DNA sequence: TGCTGGACAGGGGGAATCGAGCAGTACGTC.

This clonotype was seen at least ten times. This sequence joins TRBV7-2 and TRBJ2-7, with 7 bases fitting TRBD2. The CDR3 totals 19 residues. Germline V gene lookup returns CDR1 SGHTA and CDR2 FQGNSA. The ends lost 4 bases at V and 0 bases at J; junction bases unmatched: 18. CDR3 sequence reads: CASSSSLKTWRGSSYEQYF. The CDR3 DNA follows: TGTGCCAGCAGCTCCTCCCTAAAAACCTGGCGGGGGAGCTCCTACGAGCAGTACTTC.

This clonotype was picked up a small number of times. This chain joins TRBV7-8 and TRBJ1-1; 7 positions agree with TRBD1. Per germline, CDR1 SGHVS and CDR2 FQNEAQ. The V and J ends lost 2 bases and 4 bases, in that order; junction bases with no gene match: 4. The CDR3 extends over 14 amino acids. In DNA, the CDR3 is TGTGCCAGCAGCTTATTAACAGGGGCCACTGAAGCTTTCTTT. As protein: CASSLLTGATEAFF. Full variable domain (outside the CDR3, taken from reference TRBV7-8 and TRBJ1-1): GAGVSQSPRYKVAKRGQDVALRCDPISGHVSLFWYQQALGQGPEFLTYFQNEAQLDKSGLPSDRFFAERPEGSVSTLKIQRTQQEDSAVYLCASSLLTGATEAFFGQGTRLTVV.

The V call is TRBV27, the J call TRBJ1-4, with D perhaps TRBD1 (6 bases). The germline gives CDR1 MNHEY, CDR2 SMNVEV (reference sequence). CDR3 length: 16 residues. V was shortened by 5 bases and J by 3 bases, with 16 bases between the two germline ends. The DNA of the CDR3 is TGTGCCAGCAGTCTGCAGGGGCGAGGGGCTAATGAAAAACTGTTTTTT. It is translated as CASSLQGRGANEKLFF.

A few counts support this clonotype. The V gene is TRBV12-3 or TRBV12-4, the J gene TRBJ1-4; 9 bases align to TRBD1. V shed 6 bases, J shed 4 bases, and the junction held 3 bases outside the gene matches. The CDR3 totals 14 residues. CDR3 region: CASSRDRDNEKLFF. Written as DNA, the CDR3 is TGTGCCAGCAGCCGGGACAGGGATAATGAAAAACTGTTTTTT.

This chain's CDR3 is CASSLAVQGGQPQHF. CDR3 in DNA: TGTGCCAGCAGCTTAGCAGTACAGGGGGGACAGCCCCAGCATTTT. The chain joins TRBV7-2 to TRBJ1-5; 8 bases agree with TRBD1. Germline CDR1 is SGHTA and CDR2 is FQGNSA. This CDR3 contains 15 residues. Unmatched junction bases numbered 5, after V lost 0 bases and J lost 7 bases.

This clonotype was recorded a few times. The J gene is TRBJ2-5, the V gene TRBV7-2; D not certain. The CDR3 is made up of 14 amino acids. The V and J ends lost 5 bases and 5 bases respectively, with 15 bases between them. The V gene's germline CDR1 is SGHTA and CDR2 FQGNSA. As DNA, the CDR3 is TGTGCCAGCAGCCGATCCCCAAGAATGGAGACCCAGTACTTC. Its translation: CASSRSPRMETQYF.

This rearrangement joins TRBV2 to TRBJ1-1; D may be TRBD1 (5 bases). This CDR3 is 13 amino acids long. Germline CDR1 reads SNHLY; CDR2 reads FYNNEI. The ends were cut back, 2 bases at V and 7 bases at J, with 11 bases in the middle. Written as DNA, the CDR3 is TGTGCCAGCAGTGAACGACAGATTATTGAAGCTTTCTTT. Translation: CASSERQIIEAFF.

As concerns this clonotype: Given a much more abundant clone one base away, this may be a read error. V and J are TRBV7-6 and TRBJ2-1; the D is unclear. This CDR3 has 12 residues. Germline CDR1 SGHVS, CDR2 FNYEAQ. With 5 bases removed from V and 8 bases from J, the gap between germline ends came to 10 bases. The CDR3 region has the DNA TGTGCCAGCAGCCAGTGGGCGGATGAGCAGTTCTTC. Its protein is CASSQWADEQFF.

V and J are TRBV7-6 and TRBJ1-2; tentative D call: TRBD1 (5 bases). This CDR3 region has 13 residues. Germline CDR1 is SGHVS and CDR2 is FNYEAQ. Trimming shortened V by 8 bases and J by 6 bases, and 16 bases separated the two germline ends. CDR3 residues: CASPKAGGNGYTF. In DNA, the CDR3 is TGTGCCAGCCCGAAAGCCGGGGGAAATGGCTACACCTTC.

This sequence joins TRBV6-1 and TRBJ2-5; TRBD1 agrees at 8 bases. The germline gives CDR1 MNHNS, CDR2 SASEGT. The CDR3 is 13 amino acids. Trimming removed 6 bases from V and 5 bases from J; junction bases left unmatched: 5. CDR3 amino acids: CASRARGHETQYF. Written as DNA, the CDR3 is TGTGCCAGCAGAGCCAGGGGGCATGAGACCCAGTACTTC.

This clonotype was counted ten times or more. This sequence joins TRBV7-2 and TRBJ1-2; D unresolved. Trimming stripped 0 bases from V and 5 bases from J, with 7 bases between. The CDR3 is made up of 13 amino acids. Germline V CDR1 and CDR2: SGHTA, FQGNSA. This CDR3 is CASSLATPYGYTF. DNA of the CDR3: TGTGCCAGCAGCTTAGCCACCCCATATGGCTACACCTTC.